A selection of T cell receptor beta chains follows, all from one sample in a study of CXCR3-negative and CXCR3-positive naive CD8 T cells. With the 5' RACE reads reprocessed, TCRdb shows one record per CDR3 protein and no DNA. The sample includes roughly 93,000 distinct CDR3 sequences. Material: naive CXCR3+ CD8+ T cells from blood. All receptors come from a human donor in good health. Some clones in this sample may be carry-over from other donors' samples. The CDR3 runs from the conserved cysteine through the conserved F or W.

TRBV7-6	TRBJ1-2	CASSLRGQGTGGYTF
TRBV29-1	TRBJ2-1	CSVEKPEFAYNEQFF
TRBV19	TRBJ1-5	CASSIGLGGSNQPQHF
TRBV20-1	TRBJ1-2	CSARDRPTVDGYTF
TRBV7-3	TRBJ2-3	CASMATWEGSDTQYF
TRBV1	TRBJ2-1	CTSSQEGLYNEQFF
TRBV28	TRBJ2-3	CASSNSRTGGTDTQYF
TRBV7-9	TRBJ1-2	CASSLRTGQSGYTF
TRBV25-1	TRBJ2-5	CASSELAGDEQETQYF
TRBV19	TRBJ2-3	CASSSRLGTDTQYF
TRBV21-1	TRBJ2-1	CASSKFLGNEQFF
TRBV7-6	TRBJ2-7	CASSLGTSGDEQYF
TRBV4-3	TRBJ1-6	CASSQDQWGDSPLHF
TRBV20-1	TRBJ2-1	CSARGPGLAAYNEQFF
TRBV6-2/TRBV6-3	TRBJ2-1	CASSYSTRQGFREQFF
TRBV27	TRBJ2-7	CASGGGPYEQYF
TRBV2	TRBJ2-7	CASSETPGAAYEQYF